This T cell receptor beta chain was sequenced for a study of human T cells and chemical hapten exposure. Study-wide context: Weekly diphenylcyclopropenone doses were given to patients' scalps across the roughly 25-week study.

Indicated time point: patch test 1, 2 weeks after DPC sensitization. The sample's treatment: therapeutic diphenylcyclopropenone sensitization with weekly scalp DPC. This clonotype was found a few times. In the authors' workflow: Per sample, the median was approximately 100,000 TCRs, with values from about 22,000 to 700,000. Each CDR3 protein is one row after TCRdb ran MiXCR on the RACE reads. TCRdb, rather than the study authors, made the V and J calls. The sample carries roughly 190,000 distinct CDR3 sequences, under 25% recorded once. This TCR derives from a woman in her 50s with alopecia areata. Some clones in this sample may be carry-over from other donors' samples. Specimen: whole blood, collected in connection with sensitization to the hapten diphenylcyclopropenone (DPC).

CDR3 sequence: CASSVTGSTEAFF. CDR3 DNA: TGTGCCAGCAGCGTGACAGGGAGCACTGAAGCTTTCTTT. The chain carries TRBV7-2 and TRBJ1-1; 7 bases agree with TRBD1. The J segment lost 4 bases and the V segment lost 5 bases, leaving 4 bases of the junction unmatched. The length of the CDR3 is 13 residues. In germline, CDR1 is SGHTA, CDR2 FQGNSA.